This TCR beta chain was profiled in a study of blood T cells in healthy people across ages. Study results and caveats: A roughly linear fall in TCR beta diversity per million T cells was seen with increasing age.

CDR1 and CDR2 from the germline V gene are SQVTM and ANQGSEA. The ends lost 6 bases at V and 6 bases at J; junction bases unmatched: 10. The CDR3 is made up of 14 amino acids. Each individual donor underwent a draw of approximately 10 milliliters of peripheral blood. As concerns this clonotype: What it binds is not known.

With a J-beta primer mix and a sample-barcoded 5' primer, a second PCR ran 7 to 11 cycles. TCRdb independently ran MiXCR on the 5' RACE reads; one entry per CDR3 protein. The profile shows roughly 1.5 million distinct CDR3 sequences, 40% to 45% of them singletons. The TCR comes from a woman between 18 and 29 years old in good health. The V gene is TRBV29-1, the J gene TRBJ1-2, with TRBD1 matching 10 bases. Material: blood. DNA for the CDR3: TGCAGCGTGGGCCAGACAGGGGGCGCGGATGGCTACACCTTC. Amino acid sequence: CSVGQTGGADGYTF. The full variable domain, with the rest looked up from reference TRBV29-1 and TRBJ1-2, is SAVISQKPSRDICQRGTSLTIQCQVDSQVTMMFWYRQQPGQSLTLIATANQGSEATYESGFVIDKFPISRPNLTFSTLTVSNMSPEDSSIYLCSVGQTGGADGYTFGSGTRLTVV.